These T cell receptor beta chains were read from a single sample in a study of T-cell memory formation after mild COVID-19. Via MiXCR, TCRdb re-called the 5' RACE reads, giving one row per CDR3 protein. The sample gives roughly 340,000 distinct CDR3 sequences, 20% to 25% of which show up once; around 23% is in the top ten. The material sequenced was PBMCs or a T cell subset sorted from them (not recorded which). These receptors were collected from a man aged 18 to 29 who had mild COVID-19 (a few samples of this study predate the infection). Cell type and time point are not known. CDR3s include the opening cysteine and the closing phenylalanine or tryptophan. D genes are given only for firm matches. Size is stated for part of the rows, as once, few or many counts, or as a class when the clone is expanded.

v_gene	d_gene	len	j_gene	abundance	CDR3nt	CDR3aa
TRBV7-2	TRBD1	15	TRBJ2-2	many	TGTGCCAGCAGCTCACAGGGGGCAGTGGCCGGGGAGCTGTTTTTT	CASSSQGAVAGELFF
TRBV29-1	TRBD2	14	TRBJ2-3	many	TGCAGCGTTTGGAAAGCGGGGGTCACAGATACGCAGTATTTT	CSVWKAGVTDTQYF
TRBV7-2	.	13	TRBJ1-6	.	TGTGCCAGCAGCACCCATTCTAATTCACCCCTCCACTTT	CASSTHSNSPLHF
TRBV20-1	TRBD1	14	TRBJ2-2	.	TGCAGTGCTGCCGACAGGGGGGGCACCGGGGAGCTGTTTTTT	CSAADRGGTGELFF
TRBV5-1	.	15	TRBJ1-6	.	TGCGCCAGCAGCTCCACCGGGACTTATAATTCACCCCTCCACTTT	CASSSTGTYNSPLHF
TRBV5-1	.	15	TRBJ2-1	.	TGCGCCAGCAGCTTCGGGGCCCGGGCGGGCAATGAGCAGTTCTTC	CASSFGARAGNEQFF
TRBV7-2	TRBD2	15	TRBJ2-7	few	TGTGCCAGCAGCCCCGGACTAGCGGGGGTTCGCGAGCAGTACTTC	CASSPGLAGVREQYF
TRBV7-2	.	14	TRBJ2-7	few	TGTGCCAGCAGCTTAGGGGGTGAGTCCTACGAGCAGTACTTC	CASSLGGESYEQYF
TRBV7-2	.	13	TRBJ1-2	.	TGTGCCAGCAGCCCCCCAGATATGGCGAGCTACACCTTC	CASSPPDMASYTF
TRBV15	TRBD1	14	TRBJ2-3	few	TGTGCCACCGGGGACAGGGGGCTTTCAGATACGCAGTATTTT	CATGDRGLSDTQYF
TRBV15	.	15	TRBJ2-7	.	TGTGCCACCAGCAGAGATGAGGTCTGGACCTACGAGCAGTACTTC	CATSRDEVWTYEQYF
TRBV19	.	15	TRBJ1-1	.	TGTGCCAGTAGTATATCTGGGACAACAAACACTGAAGCTTTCTTT	CASSISGTTNTEAFF
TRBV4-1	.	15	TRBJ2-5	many	TGCGCCAGCAGCCGAGAGGGGACTGGAAAAGAGACCCAGTACTTC	CASSREGTGKETQYF
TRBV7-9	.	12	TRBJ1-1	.	TGTGCCAGCATCGGGGCGGCCACTGAAGCTTTCTTT	CASIGAATEAFF
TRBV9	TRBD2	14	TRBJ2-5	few	TGTGCCAGCAGCGCAGGGACTACCCAAGAGACCCAGTACTTC	CASSAGTTQETQYF
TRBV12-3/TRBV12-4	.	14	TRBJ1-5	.	TGTGCCAGCAGCCGCGAGATGGGTCGGCAGCCCCAGCATTTT	CASSREMGRQPQHF
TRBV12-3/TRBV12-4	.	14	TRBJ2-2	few	TGTGCCAGCAGGGACATTGCGAACACCGGGGAGCTGTTTTTT	CASRDIANTGELFF
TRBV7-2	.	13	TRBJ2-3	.	TGTGCCAGCAAGGGTCGGGGCACAGATACGCAGTATTTT	CASKGRGTDTQYF
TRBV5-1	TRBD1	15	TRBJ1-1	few	TGCGCCAGCAGCTTGGGGGACAGATGGGTGACTGAAGCTTTCTTT	CASSLGDRWVTEAFF
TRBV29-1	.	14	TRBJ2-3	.	TGCAGCGTTGTGGCAACCGAGGGAGGAGATACGCAGTATTTT	CSVVATEGGDTQYF
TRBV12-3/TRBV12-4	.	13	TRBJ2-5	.	TGTGCCAGCAGCCCCCCCCTACTTCAGGCCCAGTACTTC	CASSPPLLQAQYF
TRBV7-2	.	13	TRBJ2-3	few	TGTGCCAGCAGCTTCAATCAGGGGGATACGCAGTATTTT	CASSFNQGDTQYF
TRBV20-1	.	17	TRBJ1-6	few	TGCAGTGCTAGAGATCTGGCCTCAGCGGGGGGTCGTTCACCCCTCCACTTT	CSARDLASAGGRSPLHF